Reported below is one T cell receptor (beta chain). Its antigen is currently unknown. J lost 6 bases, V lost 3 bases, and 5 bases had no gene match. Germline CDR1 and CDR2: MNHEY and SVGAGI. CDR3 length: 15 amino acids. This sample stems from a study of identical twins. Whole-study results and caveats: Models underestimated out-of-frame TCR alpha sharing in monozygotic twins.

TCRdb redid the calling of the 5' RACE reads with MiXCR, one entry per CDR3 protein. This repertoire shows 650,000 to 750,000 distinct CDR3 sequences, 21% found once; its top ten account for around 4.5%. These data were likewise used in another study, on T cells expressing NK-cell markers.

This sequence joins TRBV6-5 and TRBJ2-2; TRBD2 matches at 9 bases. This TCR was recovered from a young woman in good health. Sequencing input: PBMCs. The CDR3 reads CASSYSGGISGELFF. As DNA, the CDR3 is TGTGCCAGCAGTTATAGCGGGGGTATTTCCGGGGAGCTGTTTTTT.